This TCR beta chain was recovered during a study of CD8 T cells in Susac syndrome. Random hexamers served to reverse transcribe roughly 0.5 to 1 ug RNA. The immunoSEQ assay covered 54 Vbeta and 13 Jbeta segments for CDR3. TCRdb independently ran MiXCR on the immunoSEQ multiplex PCR reads; one entry per CDR3 protein. The sample has about 100,000 distinct CDR3 sequences, approximately 95% seen once; the top ten hold 0.3%. Germline loops: CDR1 SGHNT, CDR2 YYREEE (reference sequence). With 0 bases removed from V and 1 base from J, the gap between germline ends came to 10 bases. There are 15 residues in the CDR3. The CD8+ and CD4+ T cells were isolated magnetically using a negative isolation approach, whereas the TEMRA cells were enriched by FACS.

The rearrangement uses TRBV5-4 and TRBJ2-5; perhaps TRBD2 as D (6 bases). Sequencing input: CD8+ T cells from PBMCs. This clonotype originated in a human donor with Susac syndrome. The CDR3 nucleotides read TGTGCCAGCAGCTTGGCCGTCGGGGGCCAAGAGACCCAGTACTTC. It codes for CASSLAVGGQETQYF.